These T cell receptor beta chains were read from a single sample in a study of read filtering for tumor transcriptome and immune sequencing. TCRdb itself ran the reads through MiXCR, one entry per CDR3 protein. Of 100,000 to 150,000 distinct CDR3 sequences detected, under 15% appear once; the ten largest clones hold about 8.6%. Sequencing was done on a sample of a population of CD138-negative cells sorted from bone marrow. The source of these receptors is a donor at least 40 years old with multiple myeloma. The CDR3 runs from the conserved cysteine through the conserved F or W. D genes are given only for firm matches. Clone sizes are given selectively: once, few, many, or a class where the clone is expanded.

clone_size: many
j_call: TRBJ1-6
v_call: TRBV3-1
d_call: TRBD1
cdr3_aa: CASSFEGGNSPLHF
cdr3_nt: TGTGCCAGCAGCTTTGAAGGGGGCAACTCACCCCTCCACTTT

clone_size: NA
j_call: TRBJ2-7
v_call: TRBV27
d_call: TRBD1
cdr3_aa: CASSNRQGFYEQYF
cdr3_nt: TGTGCCAGCAGCAACAGACAGGGTTTCTACGAGCAGTACTTC

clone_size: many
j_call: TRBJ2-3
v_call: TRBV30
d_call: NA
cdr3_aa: CASKVDTQYF
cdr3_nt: TGTGCCTCAAAGGTGGATACGCAGTATTTT

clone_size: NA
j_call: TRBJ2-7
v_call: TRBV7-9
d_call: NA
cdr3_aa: CASSLGGVRGCEQYF
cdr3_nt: TGTGCCAGCAGCTTAGGAGGAGTCAGGGGCTGCGAGCAGTACTTC

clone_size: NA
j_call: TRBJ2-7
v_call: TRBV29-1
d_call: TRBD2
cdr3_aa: CSVAPGTSGSYEQYF
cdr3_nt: TGCAGCGTTGCGCCCGGGACTAGCGGGAGCTATGAGCAGTACTTC

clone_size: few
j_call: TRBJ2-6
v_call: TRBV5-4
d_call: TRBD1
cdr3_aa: CASSAHTGAISGANVLTF
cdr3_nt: TGTGCCAGCAGCGCACATACAGGGGCAATCTCTGGGGCCAACGTCCTGACTTTC

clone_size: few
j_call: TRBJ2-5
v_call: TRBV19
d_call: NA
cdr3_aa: CASSPDQETQYF
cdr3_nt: TGTGCCAGTAGCCCAGACCAAGAGACCCAGTACTTC

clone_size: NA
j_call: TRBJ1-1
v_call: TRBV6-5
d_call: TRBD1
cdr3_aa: CASSPTDRGNTEAFF
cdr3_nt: TGTGCCAGCAGTCCTACGGACAGGGGGAACACTGAAGCTTTCTTT

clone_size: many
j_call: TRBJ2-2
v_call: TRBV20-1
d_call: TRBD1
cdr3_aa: CSATDRGDTGELFF
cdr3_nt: TGCAGTGCGACTGACAGGGGTGACACCGGGGAGCTGTTTTTT

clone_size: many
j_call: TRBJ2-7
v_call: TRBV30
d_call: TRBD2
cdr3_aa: CAWSPGGTYEQYF
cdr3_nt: TGTGCCTGGAGTCCGGGGGGGACCTACGAGCAGTACTTC

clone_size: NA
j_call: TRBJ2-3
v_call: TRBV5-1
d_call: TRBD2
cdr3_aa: CASSSTGGPDTQYF
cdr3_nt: TGCGCCAGCAGCTCAACGGGGGGGCCAGATACGCAGTATTTT

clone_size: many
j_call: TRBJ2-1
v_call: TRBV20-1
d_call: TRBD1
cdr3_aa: CSARPGQYHNEQFF
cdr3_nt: TGCAGTGCTAGACCGGGACAGTATCACAATGAGCAGTTCTTC

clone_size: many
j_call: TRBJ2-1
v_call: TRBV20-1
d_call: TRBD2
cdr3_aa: CSATPGLAGGNEQFF
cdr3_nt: TGCAGTGCTACTCCGGGACTAGCGGGGGGGAATGAGCAGTTCTTC

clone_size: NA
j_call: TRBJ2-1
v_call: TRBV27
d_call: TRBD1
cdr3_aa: CASSPDPGGYNEQFF
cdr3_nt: TGTGCCAGCAGTCCCGACCCAGGGGGCTACAATGAGCAGTTCTTC

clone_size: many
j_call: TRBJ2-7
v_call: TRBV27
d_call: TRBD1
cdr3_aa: CASSYDRGSSYEQYF
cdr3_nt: TGTGCCAGCAGTTACGACAGGGGGTCTTCCTACGAGCAGTACTTC

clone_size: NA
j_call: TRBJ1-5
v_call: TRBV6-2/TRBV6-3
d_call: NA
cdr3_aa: CASSYSGGIQPQHF
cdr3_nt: TGTGCCAGCAGTTACTCAGGCGGGATACAGCCCCAGCATTTT

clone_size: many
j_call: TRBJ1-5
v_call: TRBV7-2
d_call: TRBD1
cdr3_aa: CASSQGQGWGWHF
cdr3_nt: TGTGCCAGCAGCCAGGGACAGGGGTGGGGTTGGCATTTT

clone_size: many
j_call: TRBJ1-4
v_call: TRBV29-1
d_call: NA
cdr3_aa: CSVEATLQGDEKLFF
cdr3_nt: TGCAGCGTTGAAGCAACATTACAGGGAGATGAAAAACTGTTTTTT

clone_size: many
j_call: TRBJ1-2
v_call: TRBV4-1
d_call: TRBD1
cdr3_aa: CASSQDSHEPTGGYGYTF
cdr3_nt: TGCGCCAGCAGCCAAGACTCACACGAACCGACAGGGGGCTATGGCTACACCTTC

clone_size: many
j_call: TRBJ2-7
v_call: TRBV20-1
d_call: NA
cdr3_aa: CSARDQSYEQYF
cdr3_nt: TGCAGTGCTCGGGACCAGTCCTACGAGCAGTACTTC

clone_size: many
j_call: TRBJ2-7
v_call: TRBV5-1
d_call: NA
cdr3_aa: CASSSTVGGEQYF
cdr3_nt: TGCGCCAGCAGCTCCACGGTGGGGGGCGAGCAGTACTTC

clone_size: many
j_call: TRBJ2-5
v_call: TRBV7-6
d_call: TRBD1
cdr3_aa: CASSLRPAGTGRETQYF
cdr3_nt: TGTGCCAGCAGCTTAAGGCCCGCCGGGACAGGGAGAGAGACCCAGTACTTC

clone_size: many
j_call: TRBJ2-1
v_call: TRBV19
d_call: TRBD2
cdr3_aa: CASSIPGLARPSSYNEQFF
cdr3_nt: TGTGCCAGTAGTATCCCGGGACTAGCGAGACCAAGCTCCTACAATGAGCAGTTCTTC

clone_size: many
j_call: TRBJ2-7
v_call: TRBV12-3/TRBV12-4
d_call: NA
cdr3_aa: CASKAGQAWEQYF
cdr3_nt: TGTGCCAGCAAGGCTGGGCAGGCTTGGGAGCAGTACTTC

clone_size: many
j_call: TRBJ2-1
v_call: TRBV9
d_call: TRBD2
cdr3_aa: CASSVGGTGGGYNEQFF
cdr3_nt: TGTGCCAGCAGCGTAGGAGGGACCGGCGGGGGCTACAATGAGCAGTTCTTC

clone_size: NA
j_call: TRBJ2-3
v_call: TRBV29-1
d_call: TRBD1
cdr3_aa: CSVQRQGGTDTQYF
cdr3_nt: TGCAGCGTCCAACGACAGGGGGGCACAGATACGCAGTATTTT

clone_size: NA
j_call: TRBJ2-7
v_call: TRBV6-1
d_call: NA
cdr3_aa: CASSPTTGGAWDEQYF
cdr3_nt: TGTGCCAGCAGTCCAACCACAGGCGGGGCTTGGGACGAGCAGTACTTC

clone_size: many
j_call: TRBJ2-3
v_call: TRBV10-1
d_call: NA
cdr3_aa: CASGTFDADTQYF
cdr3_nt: TGCGCCAGCGGGACTTTTGATGCAGATACGCAGTATTTT

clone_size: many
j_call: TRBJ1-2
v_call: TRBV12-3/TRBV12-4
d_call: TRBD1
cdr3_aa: CASRGTGSWGTF
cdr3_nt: TGTGCCAGCAGGGGGACAGGGAGTTGGGGGACCTTC

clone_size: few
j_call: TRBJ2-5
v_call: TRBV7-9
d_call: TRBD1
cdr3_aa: CASSRGQGQETQYF
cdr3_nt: TGTGCCAGCAGCAGAGGACAGGGCCAAGAGACCCAGTACTTC

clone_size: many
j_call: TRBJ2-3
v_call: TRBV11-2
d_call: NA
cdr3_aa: CASNSFPSESASTDTQYF
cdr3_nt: TGTGCCAGCAACTCGTTTCCATCGGAGTCTGCTAGCACAGATACGCAGTATTTT

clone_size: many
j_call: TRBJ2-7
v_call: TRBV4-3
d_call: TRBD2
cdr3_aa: CASSQDGGTNSYEQYF
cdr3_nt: TGCGCCAGCAGCCAAGATGGGGGGACTAACTCATACGAGCAGTACTTC

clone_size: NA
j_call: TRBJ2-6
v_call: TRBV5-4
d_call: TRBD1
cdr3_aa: CASTSDRSSGANVLTF
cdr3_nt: TGTGCCAGCACCTCGGACAGGAGCTCTGGGGCCAACGTCCTGACTTTC

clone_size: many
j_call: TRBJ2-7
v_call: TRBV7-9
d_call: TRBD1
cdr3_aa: CASSSWTGLGEQYF
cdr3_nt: TGTGCCAGCAGCTCTTGGACAGGGTTGGGCGAGCAGTACTTC

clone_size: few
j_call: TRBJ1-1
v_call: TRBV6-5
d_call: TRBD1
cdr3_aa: CASSTYDRGNTEAFF
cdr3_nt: TGTGCCAGCAGTACCTACGACAGGGGGAACACTGAAGCTTTCTTT

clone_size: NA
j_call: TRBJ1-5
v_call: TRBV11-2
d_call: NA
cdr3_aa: CASSLALGGNQPQHF
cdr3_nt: TGTGCCAGCAGCTTAGCGTTAGGGGGGAATCAGCCCCAGCATTTT

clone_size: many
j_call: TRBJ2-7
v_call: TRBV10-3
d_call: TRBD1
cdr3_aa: CAIRPTGDGAEQYF
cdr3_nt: TGTGCCATCAGACCGACAGGGGATGGGGCCGAGCAGTACTTC

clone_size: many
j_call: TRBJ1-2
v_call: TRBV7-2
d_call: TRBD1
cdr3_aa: CASSSGGRGYTF
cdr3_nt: TGTGCCAGCAGCTCAGGGGGCCGGGGCTACACCTTC

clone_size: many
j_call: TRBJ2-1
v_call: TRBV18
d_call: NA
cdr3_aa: CASSPYSFNEQFF
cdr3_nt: TGTGCCAGCTCACCCTACAGCTTCAATGAGCAGTTCTTC

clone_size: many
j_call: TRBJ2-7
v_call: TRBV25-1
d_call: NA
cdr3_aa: CASSGSYEQYF
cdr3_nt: TGTGCCAGCAGCGGGAGCTACGAGCAGTACTTC